Detailed here is one TCR beta chain. Profiling relied on immunoSEQ multiplex PCR, and the TCRdb table lists in-frame clones only, not all of them. Among about 170,000 clones listed, about 80% were seen once. The data stem from a study of blood T cell repertoires in COVID-19. Study summary: The samples span acute and convalescent COVID-19 from the United States, Italy and Spain.

Germline CDR1 reads SGHAT; CDR2 reads FQNNGV. V dropped 5 bases and J dropped 7 bases, with 8 bases sitting between them. The length of the CDR3 is 12 residues. The sequenced sample consisted of peripheral blood. The clonotype originates from a human donor with acute or convalescent COVID-19. The donor label of this sample is uncertain. The rearrangement joins TRBV11-2 to TRBJ2-2; D gene uncertain. The CDR3: CASSPPLGELFF. The CDR3, as DNA: TGTGCCAGCAGCCCTCCTCTCGGGGAGCTGTTTTTT.